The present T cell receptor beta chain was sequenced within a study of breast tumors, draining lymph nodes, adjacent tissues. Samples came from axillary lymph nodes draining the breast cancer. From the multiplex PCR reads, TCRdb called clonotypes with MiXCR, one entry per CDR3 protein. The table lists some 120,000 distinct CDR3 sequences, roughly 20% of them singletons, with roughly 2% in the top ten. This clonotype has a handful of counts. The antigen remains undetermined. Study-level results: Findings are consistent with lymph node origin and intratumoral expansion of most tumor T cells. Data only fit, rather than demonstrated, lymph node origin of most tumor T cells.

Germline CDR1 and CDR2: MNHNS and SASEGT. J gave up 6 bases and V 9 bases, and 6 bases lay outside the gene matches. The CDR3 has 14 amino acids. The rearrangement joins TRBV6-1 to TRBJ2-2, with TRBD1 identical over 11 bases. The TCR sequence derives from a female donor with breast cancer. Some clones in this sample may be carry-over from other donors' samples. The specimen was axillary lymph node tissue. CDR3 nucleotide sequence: TGTGCCAGTGCCGGGACAGGGGGGGCCGGGGAGCTGTTTTTT. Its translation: CASAGTGGAGELFF.